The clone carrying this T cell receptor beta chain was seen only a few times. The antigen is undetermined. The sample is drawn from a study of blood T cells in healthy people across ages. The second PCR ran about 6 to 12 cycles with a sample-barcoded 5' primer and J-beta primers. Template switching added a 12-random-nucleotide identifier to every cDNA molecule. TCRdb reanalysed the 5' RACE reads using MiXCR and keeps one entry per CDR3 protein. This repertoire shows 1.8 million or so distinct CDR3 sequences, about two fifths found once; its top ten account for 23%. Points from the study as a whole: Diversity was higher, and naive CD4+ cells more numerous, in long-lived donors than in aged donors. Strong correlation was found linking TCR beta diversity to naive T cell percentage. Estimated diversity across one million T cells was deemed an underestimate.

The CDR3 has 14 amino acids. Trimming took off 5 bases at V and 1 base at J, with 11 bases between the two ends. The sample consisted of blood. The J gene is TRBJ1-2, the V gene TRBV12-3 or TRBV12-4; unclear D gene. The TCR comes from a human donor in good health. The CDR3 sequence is CASSPTRNNYGYTF. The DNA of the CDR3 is TGTGCCAGCAGTCCCACCAGGAATAACTATGGCTACACCTTC.